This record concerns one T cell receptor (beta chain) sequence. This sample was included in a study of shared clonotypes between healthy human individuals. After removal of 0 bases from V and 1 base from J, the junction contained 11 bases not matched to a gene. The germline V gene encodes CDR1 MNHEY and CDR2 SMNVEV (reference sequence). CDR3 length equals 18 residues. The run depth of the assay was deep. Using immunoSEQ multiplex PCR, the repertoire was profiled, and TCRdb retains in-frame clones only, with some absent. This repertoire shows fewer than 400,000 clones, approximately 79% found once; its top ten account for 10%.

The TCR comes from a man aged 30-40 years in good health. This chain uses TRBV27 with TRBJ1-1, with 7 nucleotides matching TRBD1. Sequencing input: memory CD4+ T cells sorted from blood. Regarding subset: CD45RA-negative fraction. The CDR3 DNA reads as TGTGCCAGCAGTTTATCGGTCCCGGCGGGACAGAGGAACACTGAAGCTTTCTTT. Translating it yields CASSLSVPAGQRNTEAFF.